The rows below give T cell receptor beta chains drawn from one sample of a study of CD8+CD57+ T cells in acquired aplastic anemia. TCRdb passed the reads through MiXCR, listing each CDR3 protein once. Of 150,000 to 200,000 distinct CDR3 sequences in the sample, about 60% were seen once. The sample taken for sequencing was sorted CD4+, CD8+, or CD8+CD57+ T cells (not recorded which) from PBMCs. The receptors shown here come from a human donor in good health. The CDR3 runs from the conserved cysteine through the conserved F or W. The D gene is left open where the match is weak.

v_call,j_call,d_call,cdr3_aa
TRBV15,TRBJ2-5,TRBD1,CATSRDRGEETQYF
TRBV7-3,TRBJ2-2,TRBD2,CASSLTLAGRGTGELFF
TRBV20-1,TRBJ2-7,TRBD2,CSARGPGGEDEQYF
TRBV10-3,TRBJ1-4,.,CAISRDPGGELFF
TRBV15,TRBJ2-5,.,CATSRGGNEETQYF
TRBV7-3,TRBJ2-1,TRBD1,CASSSTGTSYNEQFF
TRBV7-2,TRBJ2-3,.,CASSLVGTDTQYF
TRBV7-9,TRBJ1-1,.,CASSLTPGGAGYTEAFF
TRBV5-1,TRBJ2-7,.,CASSFSGNLGNEQYF
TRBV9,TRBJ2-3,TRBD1,CASSFTQGGTDTQYF
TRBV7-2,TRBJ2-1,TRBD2,CASSLNFGGGSNEQFF
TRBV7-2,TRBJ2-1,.,CASSTAHFHNEQFF
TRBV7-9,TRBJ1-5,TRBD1,CASSSTTGDGNQPQHF
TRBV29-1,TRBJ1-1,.,CSVVIHGGVDTEAFF
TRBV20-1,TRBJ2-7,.,CSASRAGCEQYF